The entry that follows covers one T cell receptor (beta chain) sequence. The record originates from a study of blood T cell repertoires in COVID-19. Study at large: Specimens from acute and convalescent COVID-19 originated in the United States, Italy and Spain. Nucleic acid was either cDNA or gDNA, and it came from T cells, B-cell-depleted T cells, or PBMCs.

In the original workflow: It was from reference gene primer amplification that nucleated cell counts were estimated. The protocol was immunoSEQ multiplex PCR, while the TCRdb copy is restricted to in-frame clones and leaves out a portion. For V, J and clone size, that table is used; D and trimming come from the DNA. Here the sample spans roughly 200,000 clones, 84% being singletons. The source material was peripheral blood. The sequence was obtained from a woman at least 80 years old with active or convalescent COVID-19.

CDR3 amino acids: CASSESSLRHVVGQPQHF. The CDR3 region has the DNA TGTGCCAGCAGTGAATCCAGTCTCCGACACGTTGTAGGTCAGCCCCAGCATTTT. The chain carries TRBV25-1 and TRBJ1-5; no firm D call. Trimming stripped 1 base from V and 6 bases from J, with 22 bases between. The CDR3 loop spans 18 amino acids. Germline loops: CDR1 MGHDK, CDR2 SYGVNS.